Described below is a single TCR beta chain sequence and its context. What it binds is unknown. The CDR3 runs to 16 residues. V shed 1 base and J shed 2 bases, with 16 bases lying between them. CDR1 and CDR2 from the germline V gene are SGDLS and YYNGEE. Investigators reverse transcribed all isolated RNA, so they sequenced expressed TCRB transcripts. Sequencing was performed with immunoSEQ multiplex PCR; in TCRdb, only in-frame clones are kept and a portion is missing. The table shows hundreds of thousands of clones, with roughly an eighth occurring only once. This sample is part of a study of beta chain features in type 1 diabetes. The study, taken as a whole, reports: Significant though moderate, a shortening of TCRB CDR3s appeared in all four CD4+ subsets of Type 1 diabetes patients. The naive, central memory and Treg TCRB repertoires showed an apparent similarity that was greater among patients than among healthy donors. When cDNA is sequenced, cells with high TCR expression could be over-represented.

CD4+ naive, central memory, regulatory and stem cell-like memory cells were sorted via CD45RO/CCR7/CD25/CD127/CD95/CD27. Every sorted population was more than 98% pure. The sample taken for sequencing was naive CD4+ T cells from blood. V is TRBV9 and J is TRBJ2-7, with D tentatively TRBD2 (5 bases). The TCR originated in a young man with type 1 diabetes. The CDR3 region is CASSVLPGVTTYEQYF. The CDR3 coding sequence is TGTGCCAGCAGCGTACTTCCCGGGGTTACAACCTACGAGCAGTACTTC.